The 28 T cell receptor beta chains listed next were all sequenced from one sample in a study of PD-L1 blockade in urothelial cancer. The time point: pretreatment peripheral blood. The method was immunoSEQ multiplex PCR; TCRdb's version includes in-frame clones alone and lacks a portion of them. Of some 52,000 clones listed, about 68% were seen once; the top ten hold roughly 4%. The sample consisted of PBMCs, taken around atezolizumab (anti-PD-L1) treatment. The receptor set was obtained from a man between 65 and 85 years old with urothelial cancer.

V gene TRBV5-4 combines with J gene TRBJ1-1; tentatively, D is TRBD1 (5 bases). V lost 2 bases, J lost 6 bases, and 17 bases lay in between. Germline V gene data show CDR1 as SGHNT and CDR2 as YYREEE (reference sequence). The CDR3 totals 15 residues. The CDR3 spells CASSLKGLGRPEAFF. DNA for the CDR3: TGTGCCAGCAGCTTAAAGGGACTCGGTAGGCCTGAAGCTTTCTTT.

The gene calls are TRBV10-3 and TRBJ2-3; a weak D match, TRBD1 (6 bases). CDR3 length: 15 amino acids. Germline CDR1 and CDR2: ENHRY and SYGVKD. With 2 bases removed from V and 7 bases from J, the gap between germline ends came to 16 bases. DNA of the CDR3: TGTGCCATCAGTGAGAACAGGGTGTCAGTAAATACGCAGTATTTT. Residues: CAISENRVSVNTQYF.

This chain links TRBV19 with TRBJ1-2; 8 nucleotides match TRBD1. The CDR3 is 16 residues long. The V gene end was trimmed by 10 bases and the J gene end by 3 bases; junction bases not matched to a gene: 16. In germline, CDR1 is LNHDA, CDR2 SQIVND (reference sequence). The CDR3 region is CATRNPDRGNYYGYTF. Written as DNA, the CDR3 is TGTGCCACTCGAAACCCAGACAGGGGAAATTACTATGGCTACACCTTC.

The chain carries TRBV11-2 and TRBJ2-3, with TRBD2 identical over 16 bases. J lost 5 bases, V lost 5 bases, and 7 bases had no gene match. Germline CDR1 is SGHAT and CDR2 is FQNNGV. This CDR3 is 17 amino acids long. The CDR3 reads CASSRQGLAGGKDTQYF. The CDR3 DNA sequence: TGTGCCAGCAGCCGACAGGGACTAGCGGGAGGGAAAGATACGCAGTATTTT.

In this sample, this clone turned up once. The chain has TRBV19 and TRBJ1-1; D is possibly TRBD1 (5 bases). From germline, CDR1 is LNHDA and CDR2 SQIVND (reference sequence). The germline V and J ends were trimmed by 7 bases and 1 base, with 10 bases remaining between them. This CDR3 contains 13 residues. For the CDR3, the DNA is TGTGCCAGTACCGATGACAGGAACACTGAAGCTTTCTTT. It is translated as CASTDDRNTEAFF.

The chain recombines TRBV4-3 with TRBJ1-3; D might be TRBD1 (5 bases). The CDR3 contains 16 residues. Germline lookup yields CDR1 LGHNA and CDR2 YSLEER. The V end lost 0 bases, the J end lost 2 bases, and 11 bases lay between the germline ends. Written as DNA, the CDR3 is TGCGCCAGCAGCCAAGAGGTCAGGGTGGCTGGAAACACCATATATTTT. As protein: CASSQEVRVAGNTIYF.

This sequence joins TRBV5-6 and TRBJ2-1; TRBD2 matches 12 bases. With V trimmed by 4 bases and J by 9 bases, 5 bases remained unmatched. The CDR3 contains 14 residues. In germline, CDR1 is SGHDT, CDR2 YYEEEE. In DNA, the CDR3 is TGTGCCAGCAGCCGGACTAGCGGGACAGGTGAGCAGTTCTTC. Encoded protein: CASSRTSGTGEQFF.

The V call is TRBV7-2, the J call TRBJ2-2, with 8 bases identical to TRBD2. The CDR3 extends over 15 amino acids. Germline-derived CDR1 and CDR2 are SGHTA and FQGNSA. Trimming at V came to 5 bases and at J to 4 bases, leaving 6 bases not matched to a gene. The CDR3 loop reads CASSPRTSTTGELFF. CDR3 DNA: TGTGCCAGCAGCCCCAGGACTAGCACCACCGGGGAGCTGTTTTTT.

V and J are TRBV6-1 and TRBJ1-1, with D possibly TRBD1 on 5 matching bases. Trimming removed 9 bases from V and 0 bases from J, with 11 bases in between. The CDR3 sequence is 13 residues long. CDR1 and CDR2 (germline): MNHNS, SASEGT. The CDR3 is CASRQYMNTEAFF. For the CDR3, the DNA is TGTGCCAGTAGACAGTACATGAACACTGAAGCTTTCTTT.

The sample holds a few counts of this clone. CDR3 nucleotides: TGTGCCAGCAGCTTGTACATCCCCCAGGGGGCGTATACCGGGGAGCTGTTTTTT. This encodes CASSLYIPQGAYTGELFF. The chain links TRBV5-6 to TRBJ2-2; 8 bases match TRBD1. The CDR3 loop spans 18 amino acids. Germline V CDR1 and CDR2: SGHDT, YYEEEE. V trimming: 1 base; J trimming: 5 bases; junction bases outside the gene matches: 13.

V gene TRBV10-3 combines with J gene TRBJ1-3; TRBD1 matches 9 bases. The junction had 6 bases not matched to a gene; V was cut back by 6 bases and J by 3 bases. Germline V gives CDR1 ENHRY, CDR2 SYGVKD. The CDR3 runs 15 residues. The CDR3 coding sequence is TGTGCCATCAGGGGACAGGGTTCGATTGGAAACACCATATATTTT. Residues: CAIRGQGSIGNTIYF.

CDR3 sequence: CASRDRSHEQYF. The CDR3 DNA sequence: TGTGCCAGCAGGGACAGGAGCCACGAGCAGTACTTC. The chain couples TRBV28 to TRBJ2-7; 7 bases match TRBD1. The CDR3 is 12 amino acids. CDR1 is MDHEN, CDR2 SYDVKM, per germline. The junction had 4 bases not matched to a gene; V was cut back by 6 bases and J by 5 bases. Drawing the rest from reference TRBV28 and TRBJ2-7, the complete variable domain is DVKVTQSSRYLVKRTGEKVFLECVQDMDHENMFWYRQDPGLGLRLIYFSYDVKMKEKGDIPEGYSVSREKKERFSLILESASTNQTSMYLCASRDRSHEQYFGPGTRLTVT.

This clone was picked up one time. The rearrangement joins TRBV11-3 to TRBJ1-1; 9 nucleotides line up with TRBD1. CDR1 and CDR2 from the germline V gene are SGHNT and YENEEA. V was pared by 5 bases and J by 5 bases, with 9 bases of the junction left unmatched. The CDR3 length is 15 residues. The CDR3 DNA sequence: TGTGCCAGCAGCCCGGGACAGGGAGGTCGGACTGAAGCTTTCTTT. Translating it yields CASSPGQGGRTEAFF.

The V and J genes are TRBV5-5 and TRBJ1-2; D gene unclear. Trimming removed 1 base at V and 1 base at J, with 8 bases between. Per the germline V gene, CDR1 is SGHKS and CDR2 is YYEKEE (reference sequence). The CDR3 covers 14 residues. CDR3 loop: CASSLSTSNYGYTF. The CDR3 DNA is TGTGCCAGCAGCTTGTCCACCAGTAACTATGGCTACACCTTC.

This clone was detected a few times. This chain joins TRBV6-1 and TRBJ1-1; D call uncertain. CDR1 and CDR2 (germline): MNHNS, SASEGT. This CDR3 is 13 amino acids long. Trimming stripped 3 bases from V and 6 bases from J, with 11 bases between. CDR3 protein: CASSDVTRPEAFF. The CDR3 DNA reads TGTGCCAGCAGTGATGTAACTAGGCCTGAAGCTTTCTTT.

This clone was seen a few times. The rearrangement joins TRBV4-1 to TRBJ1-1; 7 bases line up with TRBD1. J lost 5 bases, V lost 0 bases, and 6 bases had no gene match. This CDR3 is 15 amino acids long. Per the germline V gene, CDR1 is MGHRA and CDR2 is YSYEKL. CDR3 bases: TGCGCCAGCAGCCAAGATCAGGGGGTGCGTACTGAAGCTTTCTTT. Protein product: CASSQDQGVRTEAFF.

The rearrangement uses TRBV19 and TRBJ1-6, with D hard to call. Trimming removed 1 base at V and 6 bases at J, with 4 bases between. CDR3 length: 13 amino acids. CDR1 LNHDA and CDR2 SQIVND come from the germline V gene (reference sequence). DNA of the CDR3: TGTGCCAGTAGTATAGGTAGTAATTCACCCCTCCACTTT. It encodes CASSIGSNSPLHF.

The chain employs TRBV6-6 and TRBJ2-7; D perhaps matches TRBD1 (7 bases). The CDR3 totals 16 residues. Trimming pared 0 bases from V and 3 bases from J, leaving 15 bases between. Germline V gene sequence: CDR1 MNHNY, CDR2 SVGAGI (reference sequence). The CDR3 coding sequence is TGTGCCAGCAGTTACTCGTCGTGGCAGGGGGGCTACGAGCAGTACTTC. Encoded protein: CASSYSSWQGGYEQYF.

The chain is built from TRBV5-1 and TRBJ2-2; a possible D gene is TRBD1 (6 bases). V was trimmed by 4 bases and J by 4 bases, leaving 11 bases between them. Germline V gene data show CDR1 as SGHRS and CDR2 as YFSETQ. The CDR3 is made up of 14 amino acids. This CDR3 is CASSLQGTTGELFF. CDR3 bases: TGCGCCAGCAGCCTACAGGGCACCACCGGGGAGCTGTTTTTT.

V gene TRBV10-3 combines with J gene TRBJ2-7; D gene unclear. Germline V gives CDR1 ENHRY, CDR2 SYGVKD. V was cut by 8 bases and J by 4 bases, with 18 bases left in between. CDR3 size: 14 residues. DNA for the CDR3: TGTGCCATCGCGGCCAGAAGCGTTACTTACGAGCAGTACTTC. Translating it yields CAIAARSVTYEQYF.

CDR3 DNA sequence: TGTGCCAGCAGTTACTCGGGGACAGGTGTGGGAGAGACCCAGTACTTC. Translated, it gives CASSYSGTGVGETQYF. This chain links TRBV6-5 with TRBJ2-5; 8 bases align to TRBD1. Germline V CDR1 and CDR2: MNHEY, SVGAGI. The CDR3 has 16 residues. V dropped 0 bases and J dropped 4; count of bases not matched to a gene: 7.

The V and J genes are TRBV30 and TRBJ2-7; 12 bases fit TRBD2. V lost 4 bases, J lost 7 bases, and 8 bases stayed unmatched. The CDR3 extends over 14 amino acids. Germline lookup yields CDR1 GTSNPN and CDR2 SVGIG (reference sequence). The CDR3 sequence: CAWIGLAGTGEQYF. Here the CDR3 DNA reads TGTGCCTGGATCGGACTAGCGGGAACGGGTGAGCAGTACTTC.

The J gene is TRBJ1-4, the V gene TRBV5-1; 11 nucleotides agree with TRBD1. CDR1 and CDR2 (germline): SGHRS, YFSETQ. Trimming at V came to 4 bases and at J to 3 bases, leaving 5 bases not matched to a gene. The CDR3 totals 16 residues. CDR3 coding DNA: TGCGCCAGCAGCCCCGGACAGGGGGCGGCTAATGAAAAACTGTTTTTT. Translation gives CASSPGQGAANEKLFF.

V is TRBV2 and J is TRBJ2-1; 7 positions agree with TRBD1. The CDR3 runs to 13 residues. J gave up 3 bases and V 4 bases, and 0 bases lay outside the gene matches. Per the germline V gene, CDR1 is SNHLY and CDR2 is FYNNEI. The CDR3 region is CASSGDSYNEQFF. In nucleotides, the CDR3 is TGTGCCAGCAGTGGGGACAGCTACAATGAGCAGTTCTTC.

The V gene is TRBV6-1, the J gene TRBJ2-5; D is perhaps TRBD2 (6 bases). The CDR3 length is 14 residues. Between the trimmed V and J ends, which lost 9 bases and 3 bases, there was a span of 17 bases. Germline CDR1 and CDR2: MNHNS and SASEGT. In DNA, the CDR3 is TGTGCCAGTGGAGGGCCAGGAGGGAAAGAGACCCAGTACTTC. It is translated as CASGGPGGKETQYF.

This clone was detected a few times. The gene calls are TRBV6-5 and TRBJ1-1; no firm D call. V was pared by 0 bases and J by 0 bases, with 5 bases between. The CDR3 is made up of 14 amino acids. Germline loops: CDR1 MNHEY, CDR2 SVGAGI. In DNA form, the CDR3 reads TGTGCCAGCAGTTACTCGAGCATGAACACTGAAGCTTTCTTT. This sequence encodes CASSYSSMNTEAFF.

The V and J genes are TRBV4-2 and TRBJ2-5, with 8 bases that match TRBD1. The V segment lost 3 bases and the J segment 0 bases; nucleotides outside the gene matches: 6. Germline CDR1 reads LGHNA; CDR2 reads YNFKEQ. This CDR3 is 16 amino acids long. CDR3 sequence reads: CASSQGLGQDQETQYF. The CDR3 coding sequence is TGTGCCAGCAGCCAGGGGTTGGGACAGGACCAAGAGACCCAGTACTTC.

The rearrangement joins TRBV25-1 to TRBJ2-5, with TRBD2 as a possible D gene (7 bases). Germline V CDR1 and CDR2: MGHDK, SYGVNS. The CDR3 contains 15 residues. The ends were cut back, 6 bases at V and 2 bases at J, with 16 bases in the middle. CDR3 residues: CASRGASGGQETQYF. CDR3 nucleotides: TGTGCCAGCAGGGGGGCTAGCGGAGGGCAAGAGACCCAGTACTTC.